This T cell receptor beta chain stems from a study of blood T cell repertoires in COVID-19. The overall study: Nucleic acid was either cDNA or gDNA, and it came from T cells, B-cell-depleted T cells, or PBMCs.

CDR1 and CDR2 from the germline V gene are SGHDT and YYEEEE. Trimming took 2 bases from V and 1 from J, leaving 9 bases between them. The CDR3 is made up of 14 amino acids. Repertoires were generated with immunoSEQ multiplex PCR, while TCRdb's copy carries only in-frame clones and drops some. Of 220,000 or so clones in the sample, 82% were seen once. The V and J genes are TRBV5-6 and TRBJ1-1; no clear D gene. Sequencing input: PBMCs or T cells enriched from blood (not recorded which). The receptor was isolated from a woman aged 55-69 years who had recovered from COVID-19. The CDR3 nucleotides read TGTGCCAGCAGCTTTTCCCCGGGGAACACTGAAGCTTTCTTT. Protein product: CASSFSPGNTEAFF.